This T cell receptor (beta chain) was sequenced during a study of T cell repertoires in cytomegalovirus infection. The CDR3 runs 15 residues. The ends were cut back, 4 bases at V and 4 bases at J, with 16 bases in the middle. Looked up from germline, CDR1 is SGHVS and CDR2 is FQNEAQ. TCRdb re-analysed the reads in MiXCR, keeping a single row per CDR3 protein. The data show more than 140,000 distinct CDR3 sequences, about 6.5% seen once. This clonotype is judged medium-sized. Sample: PBMCs. The chain has TRBV7-8 and TRBJ1-1, with D possibly being TRBD1 (6 bases). The clonotype comes from a human donor in good health (CMV status not recorded). Some clones in this sample may be carry-over from other donors' samples. CDR3 in DNA: TGTGCCAGCAGCTCCCGAGGACAGATATTCACTGAAGCTTTCTTT. The encoded protein is CASSSRGQIFTEAFF. The full variable domain, in which reference TRBV7-8 and TRBJ1-1 provide the parts outside the CDR3, is GAGVSQSPRYKVAKRGQDVALRCDPISGHVSLFWYQQALGQGPEFLTYFQNEAQLDKSGLPSDRFFAERPEGSVSTLKIQRTQQEDSAVYLCASSSRGQIFTEAFFGQGTRLTVV.